This TCR beta chain was sequenced in a study of technical replicates of blood from a handful of donors. Germline V lookup: CDR1 SQVTM, CDR2 ANQGSEA. The CDR3 has 15 amino acids. Concerning this clone: A junction boundary mismatches the germline segment, possibly from a read error.

Sequenced by immunoSEQ multiplex PCR; TCRdb stores in-frame clones only, minus some. The sample holds tens of thousands of clones, approximately 94% seen once. The sequencing input was T cells isolated from PBMCs. This TCR was sampled from a human donor in good health. The chain couples TRBV29-1 to TRBJ1-1; D may be TRBD1 (6 bases). For the CDR3, the DNA is TGCAGCGGTGAACAGGGTACAGGGTGGAACACTGAAGCTTTCTTT. It encodes CSGEQGTGWNTEAFF.